The rows below give T cell receptor beta chains drawn from one sample of a study of T cell responses to AZD1222 COVID-19 vaccine. Measured with immunoSEQ multiplex PCR; TCRdb has only the in-frame clones, and not every one. The sample has 90,000 to 120,000 clones, around 90% seen once. Sequencing used peripheral blood, obtained 28 days after the second AZD1222 dose. These receptors were obtained from an adult who received the AZD1222 COVID-19 vaccine. Each CDR3 is given with its conserved first and last residue. A D gene is named only where the DNA matches it firmly. Only part of the rows carry a size: once, few, many, or a class if the clone is expanded.

len: 14; v_gene: TRBV19; j_gene: TRBJ2-7; abundance: -; d_gene: TRBD1; CDR3nt: TGTGCCAGTAGTATAGGTACGACAGGGTACGAGCAGTACTTC; CDR3aa: CASSIGTTGYEQYF
len: 17; v_gene: TRBV7-9; j_gene: TRBJ1-2; abundance: -; d_gene: TRBD1; CDR3nt: TGTGCCAGCAGCCGATCCACAGGGGCAGGAGCTAACTATGGCTACACCTTC; CDR3aa: CASSRSTGAGANYGYTF
len: 12; v_gene: TRBV28; j_gene: TRBJ1-6; abundance: -; d_gene: -; CDR3nt: TGTGCCAGCAGGACGGGACGGCCCCAGCTCCACTTT; CDR3aa: CASRTGRPQLHF
len: 15; v_gene: TRBV7-9; j_gene: TRBJ1-3; abundance: -; d_gene: TRBD1; CDR3nt: TGTGCCAGCAGCTTAGGAGGGGGCACTGGAAACACCATATATTTT; CDR3aa: CASSLGGGTGNTIYF
len: 11; v_gene: TRBV20-1; j_gene: TRBJ2-1; abundance: -; d_gene: -; CDR3nt: TGCAGTGCGCACTACGGCAATGAGCAGTTCTTC; CDR3aa: CSAHYGNEQFF
len: 14; v_gene: TRBV27; j_gene: TRBJ2-3; abundance: -; d_gene: TRBD1; CDR3nt: TGTGCCAGCAGGCGACAGGGCTTAACGGATACGCAGTATTTT; CDR3aa: CASRRQGLTDTQYF
len: 13; v_gene: TRBV7-2; j_gene: TRBJ2-1; abundance: -; d_gene: TRBD1; CDR3nt: TGTGCCAGCAGCTCCGGGACAGGGAATGAGCAGTTCTTC; CDR3aa: CASSSGTGNEQFF
len: 15; v_gene: TRBV27; j_gene: TRBJ2-5; abundance: -; d_gene: TRBD2; CDR3nt: TGTGCCAGCAGTTTACTAGCGGGGGGGCAAGAGACCCAGTACTTC; CDR3aa: CASSLLAGGQETQYF
len: 17; v_gene: TRBV19; j_gene: TRBJ1-4; abundance: -; d_gene: -; CDR3nt: TGTGCCAGTAGTCCCCCCGGACATCAAACAACTAATGAAAAACTGTTTTTT; CDR3aa: CASSPPGHQTTNEKLFF
len: 15; v_gene: TRBV9; j_gene: TRBJ2-3; abundance: -; d_gene: -; CDR3nt: TGTGCCAGCAGCGTAGCGGAGACTAGGAAAGATACGCAGTATTTT; CDR3aa: CASSVAETRKDTQYF
len: 17; v_gene: TRBV5-4; j_gene: TRBJ1-4; abundance: -; d_gene: TRBD1; CDR3nt: TGTGCCAGCAGCCAGGGACAGGGGGCGCGGGCTAATGAAAAACTGTTTTTT; CDR3aa: CASSQGQGARANEKLFF
len: 14; v_gene: TRBV5-6; j_gene: TRBJ2-5; abundance: -; d_gene: TRBD1; CDR3nt: TGTGCCAGCAGCTGGGGGACAGGGGGAGAGACCCAGTACTTC; CDR3aa: CASSWGTGGETQYF
len: 12; v_gene: TRBV28; j_gene: TRBJ1-2; abundance: -; d_gene: TRBD1; CDR3nt: TGTGCCAGCAGTCTCCTACCGGGACAGGCGGCCTTC; CDR3aa: CASSLLPGQAAF
len: 14; v_gene: TRBV4-1; j_gene: TRBJ2-1; abundance: -; d_gene: -; CDR3nt: TGCGCCAGCAGCCAAGGGGGTTCCTACAATGAGCAGTTCTTC; CDR3aa: CASSQGGSYNEQFF
len: 15; v_gene: TRBV6-5; j_gene: TRBJ2-2; abundance: -; d_gene: TRBD2; CDR3nt: TGTGCCAGCAGCCCCTCTTACGGGAGGCCGGGGGAGCTGTTTTTT; CDR3aa: CASSPSYGRPGELFF
len: 14; v_gene: TRBV5-5; j_gene: TRBJ1-2; abundance: -; d_gene: -; CDR3nt: TGTGCCAGCAGCTTGGGGACAGTAAACTATGGCTACACCTTC; CDR3aa: CASSLGTVNYGYTF
len: 15; v_gene: TRBV6-2/TRBV6-3; j_gene: TRBJ2-2; abundance: -; d_gene: -; CDR3nt: TGTGCCAGCAGTTACGGGAGCTTGAACACCGGGGAGCTGTTTTTT; CDR3aa: CASSYGSLNTGELFF
len: 15; v_gene: TRBV18; j_gene: TRBJ1-1; abundance: -; d_gene: -; CDR3nt: TGTGCCAGCTCACCATCCCCAGGGTTAAATACTGAAGCTTTCTTT; CDR3aa: CASSPSPGLNTEAFF
len: 14; v_gene: TRBV10-2; j_gene: TRBJ2-1; abundance: -; d_gene: TRBD1; CDR3nt: TGCGCCAGCAGTGTGCAGGGGGCACGCAATGAGCAGTTCTTC; CDR3aa: CASSVQGARNEQFF
len: 13; v_gene: TRBV6-5; j_gene: TRBJ2-7; abundance: -; d_gene: -; CDR3nt: TGTGCCAGCACAGCTCGCGAGCCCTGGGAGCAGTACTTC; CDR3aa: CASTAREPWEQYF
len: 14; v_gene: TRBV5-5; j_gene: TRBJ2-7; abundance: -; d_gene: -; CDR3nt: TGTGCCAGCAGCTTGGTGCCAGGGGGGAGCGAGCAGTACTTC; CDR3aa: CASSLVPGGSEQYF
len: 16; v_gene: TRBV6-5; j_gene: TRBJ2-3; abundance: -; d_gene: -; CDR3nt: TGTGCCAGCAGTTACTCGGTGGGGTCTAGCACAGATACGCAGTATTTT; CDR3aa: CASSYSVGSSTDTQYF
len: 13; v_gene: TRBV7-2; j_gene: TRBJ1-1; abundance: once; d_gene: -; CDR3nt: TGTGCCAGCAGCTTTGGGGAGGCCACTGAAGCTTTCTTT; CDR3aa: CASSFGEATEAFF
len: 15; v_gene: TRBV6-8; j_gene: TRBJ2-7; abundance: -; d_gene: TRBD2; CDR3nt: TGTGCCAGCAGTTCTGGGACTAGCGGTTCCTACGAGCAGTACTTC; CDR3aa: CASSSGTSGSYEQYF
len: 14; v_gene: TRBV7-9; j_gene: TRBJ2-2; abundance: -; d_gene: -; CDR3nt: TGTGCCGGCCTTCGAGTGGGAGACACCGGGGAGCTGTTTTTT; CDR3aa: CAGLRVGDTGELFF
len: 15; v_gene: TRBV30; j_gene: TRBJ2-6; abundance: -; d_gene: -; CDR3nt: TGTGCCTGGAGTGTATTAGCCTCTGGGGCCAACGTCCTGACTTTC; CDR3aa: CAWSVLASGANVLTF
len: 13; v_gene: TRBV4-3; j_gene: TRBJ2-5; abundance: -; d_gene: -; CDR3nt: TGCGCCAGCAGCCAAGGACTGCAAGAGACCCAGTACTTC; CDR3aa: CASSQGLQETQYF
len: 17; v_gene: TRBV4-1; j_gene: TRBJ1-3; abundance: -; d_gene: -; CDR3nt: TGCGCCAGCAGCCATGGACTCCGTATAGTTTCTGGAAACACCATATATTTT; CDR3aa: CASSHGLRIVSGNTIYF
len: 16; v_gene: TRBV6-6; j_gene: TRBJ1-5; abundance: -; d_gene: -; CDR3nt: TGTGCCAGCAGTTACTCTCGCAGGGCTAGCAATCAGCCCCAGCATTTT; CDR3aa: CASSYSRRASNQPQHF
len: 13; v_gene: TRBV4-1; j_gene: TRBJ2-4; abundance: -; d_gene: -; CDR3nt: TGCGCCAGCAGCCGGGAAATCAAAAACATTCAGTACTTC; CDR3aa: CASSREIKNIQYF
len: 12; v_gene: TRBV10-1; j_gene: TRBJ2-3; abundance: -; d_gene: -; CDR3nt: TGCGCCAGCAGTCGGACGGTAGATACGCAGTATTTT; CDR3aa: CASSRTVDTQYF
len: 12; v_gene: TRBV5-4; j_gene: TRBJ2-3; abundance: once; d_gene: -; CDR3nt: TGTGCCAGCAGAATGTCAGGGGATACGCAGTATTTT; CDR3aa: CASRMSGDTQYF
len: 15; v_gene: TRBV18; j_gene: TRBJ2-7; abundance: -; d_gene: TRBD1; CDR3nt: TGTGCCAGCTCACCACGGTCAGGGGGCTTATGGGAGCAGTACTTC; CDR3aa: CASSPRSGGLWEQYF
len: 13; v_gene: TRBV28; j_gene: TRBJ1-2; abundance: -; d_gene: -; CDR3nt: TGTGCCAGCAGGCCGGGGGCGGACTATGGCTACACCTTC; CDR3aa: CASRPGADYGYTF
len: 16; v_gene: TRBV28; j_gene: TRBJ1-5; abundance: -; d_gene: TRBD1; CDR3nt: TGTGCCAGCAGCCCTCTACAGGGGGAGGGGAATCAGCCCCAGCATTTT; CDR3aa: CASSPLQGEGNQPQHF
len: 13; v_gene: TRBV28; j_gene: TRBJ1-2; abundance: -; d_gene: -; CDR3nt: TGTGCCAGTCAGCCAGGAACTAACTATGGCTACACCTTC; CDR3aa: CASQPGTNYGYTF
len: 14; v_gene: TRBV4-1; j_gene: TRBJ1-5; abundance: -; d_gene: TRBD1; CDR3nt: TGCGCCAGCAGCCCCCGGGACAGGGGTCAGCCCCAGCATTTT; CDR3aa: CASSPRDRGQPQHF
len: 14; v_gene: TRBV6-5; j_gene: TRBJ1-5; abundance: -; d_gene: -; CDR3nt: TGTGCCAGCAGCCCAAACAGGGTAGGTCAGCCCCAGCATTTT; CDR3aa: CASSPNRVGQPQHF
len: 15; v_gene: TRBV6-6; j_gene: TRBJ2-1; abundance: -; d_gene: TRBD1; CDR3nt: TGTGCCAGCAGTGGCGGGACAGGCTCCTACAATGAGCAGTTCTTC; CDR3aa: CASSGGTGSYNEQFF
len: 16; v_gene: TRBV5-1; j_gene: TRBJ1-1; abundance: -; d_gene: TRBD1; CDR3nt: TGCGCCAGCAGCTTGGTCGGGACAGGGGTTAACACTGAAGCTTTCTTT; CDR3aa: CASSLVGTGVNTEAFF
len: 16; v_gene: TRBV7-9; j_gene: TRBJ1-2; abundance: -; d_gene: TRBD1; CDR3nt: TGTGCCAGCAGCTACAATGGACAGGGGGCACTGGGCGGCTACACCTTC; CDR3aa: CASSYNGQGALGGYTF
len: 15; v_gene: TRBV5-1; j_gene: TRBJ1-3; abundance: -; d_gene: -; CDR3nt: TGCGCCAGCAGTTACACACTCGATTCTGGAAACACCATATATTTT; CDR3aa: CASSYTLDSGNTIYF
len: 13; v_gene: TRBV5-1; j_gene: TRBJ1-1; abundance: -; d_gene: -; CDR3nt: TGCGCCAGCAGCTTAGAACAGGTCGCTGAAGCTTTCTTT; CDR3aa: CASSLEQVAEAFF
len: 15; v_gene: TRBV2; j_gene: TRBJ2-4; abundance: -; d_gene: TRBD2; CDR3nt: TGTGCCAGCAGGGAGACTAGCGGAGTAAAAAACATTCAGTACTTC; CDR3aa: CASRETSGVKNIQYF
len: 15; v_gene: TRBV28; j_gene: TRBJ1-5; abundance: -; d_gene: -; CDR3nt: TGTGCCAGCAGTTTCACGGCTGGAAGCGGGCAGCCCCAGCATTTT; CDR3aa: CASSFTAGSGQPQHF
len: 14; v_gene: TRBV3-1/TRBV3-2; j_gene: TRBJ2-1; abundance: -; d_gene: -; CDR3nt: TGTGCCAGCAGCCAAGAACTCTACCCGGGGGAGCAGTTCTTC; CDR3aa: CASSQELYPGEQFF
len: 11; v_gene: TRBV6-5; j_gene: TRBJ1-2; abundance: -; d_gene: -; CDR3nt: TGTGCCAGCAGCTGGGAATATGGCTACACCTTC; CDR3aa: CASSWEYGYTF
len: 16; v_gene: TRBV4-1; j_gene: TRBJ2-7; abundance: -; d_gene: -; CDR3nt: TGCGCCAGCAGCCAAGATAGGAGGACGGTCTCCTACGAGCAGTACTTC; CDR3aa: CASSQDRRTVSYEQYF
len: 13; v_gene: TRBV6-2/TRBV6-3; j_gene: TRBJ2-7; abundance: -; d_gene: -; CDR3nt: TGTGCCAGCAGTTTAGGAGGGCTCTACGAGCAGTACTTC; CDR3aa: CASSLGGLYEQYF